The entry that follows covers one T cell receptor (beta chain) sequence. Its recognized antigen is unknown. Base-call qualities are not available, and no considerably larger clone is one nucleotide away. The cysteine opens and the phenylalanine closes a CDR3 of 13 amino acids. Only the CDR3 part of the read is kept: 39 bases, read in frame from the first base. V is pared back by 2 bases and J by 7 bases, with 11 bases lying between the germline termini. CDR1 LGHNA and CDR2 YSLEER were looked up in the germline V gene. This entry belongs to a study of shared clonotypes between healthy human individuals (dated by TCRdb to between 2020 and 2021). At the level of the whole study: A few men and two women, aged 18 to 49 years, made up the cohort. Per donor, three plates each were used for CD4 naive and CD4 memory, two for CD8 naive, and one for CD8 memory. The study deeply sequenced blood TCR repertoires of about 5 healthy adults to estimate repertoire size and the extent of clonotype sharing between individuals. Libraries were prepared and TCR repertoires were sequenced by different laboratories using diverse techniques, in order to increase sequencing depth and limit assay-specific biases. Leukapheresis yielded between about 0.85 and 10 billion PBMCs per donor.

Study-wide conclusions, independent of this receptor: The genetic and exposure-history diversity represented was limited by the small number of donors. Naive subsets generally had larger estimated clonotype richness than memory subsets did. Compared with non-shared clonotypes, the clonotypes found in all four sorted-subset donors had higher generation probabilities. Pairwise subsampling indicated that sequencing depth was expected to affect the degree of clonotype sharing among donors. Sampling was restricted to blood, and TCR repertoires in tissue are likely to differ from TCR repertoires in blood. Rarefaction of sorted-subset datasets indicated incomplete sequencing despite the large sequencing depth. Across four donors, roughly 5% of naive CD4, 3% to 3.5% of naive CD8, approximately 2.5% of memory CD4, and approximately 0.42% of memory CD8 clonotypes were shared.

For the CD8 naive samples, CD45RO-negative cells were positively selected for CCR7, yielding a CD45RA+CCR7+ population from which TemRA cells were excluded. Healthy HIV-negative adults with no recently reported acute infections or vaccinations were included as donors. Every donor was a Caucasian adult living in Nashville, Tennessee, USA. After blood collection by leukapheresis, PBMCs were isolated using Ficoll-Histopaque density gradient centrifugation and then cryopreserved in the vapor phase of liquid nitrogen. Purity and quantity of every magnetically sorted T cell population were checked by analytical flow cytometry. Genomic DNA was isolated from every sorted fraction and measured by UV absorbance on a Nanodrop 2000c. Using the deep immunoSEQ assay, multiplex PCR amplified TCR CDR3 regions from genomic DNA. Extracted genomic DNA from each cell subset was distributed evenly across all wells of several immunoSEQ 96-well plates, and each plate was treated as a replicate. Each replicate PCR for sorted subsets received roughly 200 ng genomic DNA, equal to roughly 30,000 T cell genomes. Purified libraries were quantified with a Qubit 3.0 fluorometer, sized on a Bioanalyzer 2100, and re-quantified with the KAPA Library Quantification kit. Every immunoSEQ 96-well plate was sequenced on a dedicated single-read 150-cycle Illumina NextSeq 550 flow cell. The study's own analysis went as follows. Because the immunoSEQ output included only junctional sequences and no quality scores, the filtering could not be the same as the filtering used for full-length reads. Sequences were annotated with PyIR, a Python wrapper for IgBLAST v1.9, and V/J genes and CDR3 were assigned using IMGT germline references. Any read was removed if the V/J assignment was weak (E-value above 1e-6), the CDR3 was missing, or the read contained stop codons, out-of-frame junctions, or ambiguous translated residues. V3J clonotypes were defined as sequences sharing an identical inferred V gene, J gene, and CDR3 amino acid sequence. To compute the percentage overlap between repertoires, the number of shared unique clonotypes was divided by the size of the smaller repertoire. Richness of each repertoire was evaluated using RTK rarefaction, the Chao1 estimator, and Recon v2.1 estimates of unobserved clonotypes. Generation probabilities for all TCRbeta clonotypes obtained by the gDNA method from a handful of donors were computed using OLGA. TCRdb re-hosts the immuneACCESS table, in-frame sequences only. Its copies lack some clones; in the studies checked, an unresolved V gene accounts for under half of them, and the cause for the rest is not known. D and trimming come from the DNA, and the V and J calls and clone size come from that table. Counted in this sample were roughly 890,000 clones; 90% to 95% of them appeared once. Together, the top ten hold more than 20% of the sample.

The sequence was collected from a man under 40 in good health. The V gene is TRBV4-3 and the J gene is TRBJ2-5, with the D gene possibly TRBD1 or TRBD2, each one fitting 5 bases. Source material: naive CD8+ T cells sorted from blood. The cell subset or site label of this sample denotes: CD45RA+CCR7+. The CDR3 is CASSQRGEGTQYF. Read as DNA, the sequence is TGCGCCAGCAGCCAAAGGGGTGAGGGGACCCAGTACTTC.